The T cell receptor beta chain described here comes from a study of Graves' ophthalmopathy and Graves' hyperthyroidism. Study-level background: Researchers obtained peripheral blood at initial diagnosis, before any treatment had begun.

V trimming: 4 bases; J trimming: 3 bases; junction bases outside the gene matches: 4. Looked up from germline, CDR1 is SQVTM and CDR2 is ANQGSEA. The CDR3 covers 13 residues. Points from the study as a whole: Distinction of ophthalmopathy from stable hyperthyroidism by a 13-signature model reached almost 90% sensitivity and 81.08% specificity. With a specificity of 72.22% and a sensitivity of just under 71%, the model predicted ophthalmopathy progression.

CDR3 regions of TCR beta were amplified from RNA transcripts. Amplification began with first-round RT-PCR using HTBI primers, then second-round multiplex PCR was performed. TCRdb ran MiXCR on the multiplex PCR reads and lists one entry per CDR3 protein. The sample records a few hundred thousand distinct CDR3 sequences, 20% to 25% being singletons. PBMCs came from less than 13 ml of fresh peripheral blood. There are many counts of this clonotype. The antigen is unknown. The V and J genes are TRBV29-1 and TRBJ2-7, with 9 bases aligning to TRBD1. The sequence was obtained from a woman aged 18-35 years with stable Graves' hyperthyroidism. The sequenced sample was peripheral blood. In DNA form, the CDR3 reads TGCAGCGTTGGGGACAGGGAATTCTACGAGCAGTACTTC. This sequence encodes CSVGDREFYEQYF.